This TCR beta chain appears in the sequencing data of a study of identifying expanded T cells in peripheral blood. J was trimmed by 4 bases and V by 5 bases; bases with no gene match: 4. Germline V gives CDR1 SGHVS, CDR2 FNYEAQ. The CDR3 is 14 residues long. During the collection period, no donor immune events like infections were recorded. General study points: Clone count variance between roughly 2-week samples rose with total template count. Over two and four weeks, about 15 and 19 clones changed, versus roughly 1.2 between replicates.

In the case of this clone: The antigen is unknown.

Sequenced by immunoSEQ multiplex PCR; TCRdb stores in-frame clones only, minus some. The sample yields about 110,000 clones, roughly nine tenths seen once. The chain employs TRBV7-6 and TRBJ2-3; 9 nucleotides align to TRBD1. The sample taken for sequencing was blood. The sequence came from a person aged 18-70 years in good health. The CDR3 DNA reads TGTGCCAGCAGCCTCGGGACAGGGTCAGATACGCAGTATTTT. Translating it yields CASSLGTGSDTQYF.